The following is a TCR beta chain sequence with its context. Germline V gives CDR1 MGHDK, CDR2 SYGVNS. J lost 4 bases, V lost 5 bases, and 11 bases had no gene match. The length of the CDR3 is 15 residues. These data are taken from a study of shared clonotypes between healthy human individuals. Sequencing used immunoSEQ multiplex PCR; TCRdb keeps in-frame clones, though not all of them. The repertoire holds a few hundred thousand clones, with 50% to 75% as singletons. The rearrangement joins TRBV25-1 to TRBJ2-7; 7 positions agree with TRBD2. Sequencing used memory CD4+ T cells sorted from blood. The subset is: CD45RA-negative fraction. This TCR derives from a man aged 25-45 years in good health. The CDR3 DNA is TGTGCCAGCAGTCGGCACGGGGCTAGCGGATACGAGCAGTACTTC. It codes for CASSRHGASGYEQYF.